These 32 T cell receptor beta chains share one sample of origin, sequenced in a study of cytomegalovirus exposure and HLA in healthy donors. Clones were sequenced by immunoSEQ multiplex PCR, and TCRdb holds only the in-frame ones, with some missing. Among more than 50,000 clones, around 94% were seen once, and the ten largest hold 2% to 2.5%. The sequencing input was PBMCs. These receptors were taken from a man in his late teens or twenties in good health and CMV-seronegative.

This clone has only a few counts. The chain joins TRBV5-4 to TRBJ1-2; a weak D match, TRBD1 (5 bases). There are 11 residues in the CDR3. V lost 4 bases, J lost 8 bases, and 9 bases lay in between. Germline CDR1 SGHNT, CDR2 YYREEE (reference sequence). This CDR3 reads CASSTGMGYTF. DNA for the CDR3: TGTGCCAGCAGCACAGGCATGGGCTACACCTTC.

The sample holds a few counts of this clone. The chain couples TRBV28 to TRBJ2-2; D gene unclear. V dropped 6 bases and J dropped 7 bases, with 12 bases sitting between them. The V gene's germline CDR1 is MDHEN and CDR2 SYDVKM. The CDR3 spans 13 residues. CDR3 sequence: CASRDLVVGELFF. CDR3 DNA sequence: TGTGCCAGCAGAGACTTGGTCGTCGGGGAGCTGTTTTTT.

This sequence joins TRBV7-7 and TRBJ2-7; tentative D call: TRBD1 (6 bases). Germline-derived CDR1 and CDR2 are SSHAT and FNYEAQ (reference sequence). V was trimmed by 4 bases and J by 2 bases, leaving 12 bases between them. This CDR3 has 14 residues. The CDR3 loop reads CASSSRDTPYEQYF. In DNA form, the CDR3 reads TGTGCCAGCAGCTCCCGGGACACCCCCTACGAGCAGTACTTC. The full variable domain, its missing parts supplied by reference TRBV7-7 and TRBJ2-7, is GAGVSQSPRYKVTKRGQDVTLRCDPISSHATLYWYQQALGQGPEFLTYFNYEAQPDKSGLPSDRFSAERPEGSISTLTIQRTEQRDSAMYRCASSSRDTPYEQYFGPGTRLTVT.

The genes are TRBV5-1 and TRBJ2-7; 10 bases align to TRBD1. There are 14 residues in the CDR3. V was clipped by 7 bases and J by 5 bases; unmatched bases: 9. Germline V gives CDR1 SGHRS, CDR2 YFSETQ. DNA for the CDR3: TGCGCCAGCGGAGGGGGACAGGGGATCGACGAGCAGTACTTC. As protein: CASGGGQGIDEQYF. The variable domain in full, completed from reference TRBV5-1 and TRBJ2-7, reads KAGVTQTPRYLIKTRGQQVTLSCSPISGHRSVSWYQQTPGQGLQFLFEYFSETQRNKGNFPGRFSGRQFSNSRSEMNVSTLELGDSALYLCASGGGQGIDEQYFGPGTRLTVT.

Notes on this clone: This sample also contains other DNA sequences that code for the same CDR3. The J gene is TRBJ1-5, the V gene TRBV18, with D uncertain. The CDR3 loop spans 13 amino acids. V lost 3 bases and J lost 4, with 7 bases in between. Germline V gene lookup returns CDR1 KGHSH and CDR2 LQKENI. For the CDR3, the DNA is TGTGCCAGCTCACCGACCGGGAATCAGCCCCAGCATTTT. As protein: CASSPTGNQPQHF.

The count of this clone is one. J is TRBJ1-2 and V is TRBV18, with 7 nucleotides matching TRBD1. The CDR3 covers 14 residues. CDR1 and CDR2 from the germline V gene are KGHSH and LQKENI. With 3 bases clipped from V and 0 bases from J, the junction kept 1 base outside the gene matches. The CDR3 bases are TGTGCCAGCTCACCTCAGGGGGCTAACTATGGCTACACCTTC. Translated, it gives CASSPQGANYGYTF.

About this clone itself: The missing conserved phenylalanine or tryptophan at the end of this CDR3 makes a read error likely. Because the CDR3's place on the DNA is in doubt, the DNA is left out and the CDR3 is given as listed by TCRdb. The chain uses TRBV10-1 and TRBJ1-1; no DNA check was done on the table's D call, TRBD1. The CDR3 is 13 residues long, ends included. Germline V gene data show CDR1 as WNHNN and CDR2 as SYGVQD (reference sequence). The CDR3 reads CASSESVQQGPVL.

The rearrangement joins TRBV10-3 to TRBJ2-1; D is possibly TRBD2 (6 bases). The V end was cut by 6 bases, the J end by 5 bases, with 11 bases between. Germline V lookup: CDR1 ENHRY, CDR2 SYGVKD. This CDR3 contains 13 residues. The CDR3 reads CAISPGLDNEQFF. CDR3 sequence (DNA): TGTGCCATCAGCCCGGGACTTGACAATGAGCAGTTCTTC.

The J gene is TRBJ2-3, the V gene TRBV10-1; D perhaps matches TRBD1 (5 bases). V gave up 0 bases and J gave up 5 bases, with 12 bases separating them. This CDR3 region has 15 residues. The germline gives CDR1 WNHNN, CDR2 SYGVQD (reference sequence). CDR3 sequence (DNA): TGCGCCAGCAGTGAGTCGACAGCCCGTGGAGATACGCAGTATTTT. The encoded protein is CASSESTARGDTQYF.

The rearrangement uses TRBV11-1 and TRBJ2-7; D possibly corresponds to TRBD2 (5 bases). Per germline, CDR1 SGHAT and CDR2 FQDESV (reference sequence). CDR3 length: 16 residues. V was pared by 5 bases and J by 2 bases, with 19 bases between. In DNA, the CDR3 is TGTGCCAGCAGCCCCAGTTTGAGGAATAGCGCCTACGAGCAGTACTTC. It specifies CASSPSLRNSAYEQYF.

V and J are TRBV6-5 and TRBJ2-7; TRBD2 might be the D (5 bases). Germline V CDR1 and CDR2: MNHEY, SVGAGI. The CDR3 contains 13 residues. Trimming cost V 7 bases and J 2 bases, with 12 bases left between them. The CDR3 region is CASTPGSPYEQYF. The CDR3 DNA is TGTGCCAGCACCCCGGGGTCTCCCTACGAGCAGTACTTC.

J is TRBJ2-1 and V is TRBV5-6; maybe TRBD2 (5 bases). V lost 2 bases to trimming and J lost 0 bases, with 6 bases between them. CDR1 SGHDT and CDR2 YYEEEE come from the germline V gene. The CDR3 spans 14 residues. CDR3 bases: TGTGCCAGCAGCTTAGGGAGCTCCTACAATGAGCAGTTCTTC. Protein: CASSLGSSYNEQFF. Variable domain in full (rest from reference TRBV5-6 and TRBJ2-1): DAGVTQSPTHLIKTRGQQVTLRCSPKSGHDTVSWYQQALGQGPQFIFQYYEEEERQRGNFPDRFSGHQFPNYSSELNVNALLLGDSALYLCASSLGSSYNEQFFGPGTRLTVL.

This chain uses TRBV11-2 with TRBJ2-7; 8 nucleotides line up with TRBD1. CDR3 size: 14 residues. Germline lookup yields CDR1 SGHAT and CDR2 FQNNGV. The V gene end was trimmed by 2 bases and the J gene end by 6 bases; junction bases not matched to a gene: 6. DNA for the CDR3: TGTGCCAGCAGCTTATATCAGGGGGCGAGCGAGCAGTACTTC. This sequence encodes CASSLYQGASEQYF.

The chain links TRBV28 to TRBJ1-5, with TRBD1 matching over 7 bases. CDR1 is MDHEN, CDR2 SYDVKM, per germline. V lost 6 bases and J lost 2; bases outside the gene matches: 4. The CDR3 sequence is 14 residues long. CDR3 sequence reads: CASSQGGGNQPQHF. In DNA, the CDR3 is TGTGCCAGCAGCCAGGGGGGTGGCAATCAGCCCCAGCATTTT.

The J gene is TRBJ1-1, the V gene TRBV19; a possible D gene is TRBD1 (5 bases). CDR1 and CDR2 (germline): LNHDA, SQIVND (reference sequence). Trimming took 8 bases from V and 1 from J, leaving 8 bases between them. The CDR3 extends over 12 amino acids. The CDR3 DNA reads TGTGCCAGTCTTCAGGGGAACACTGAAGCTTTCTTT. Protein sequence: CASLQGNTEAFF.

This chain connects TRBV11-2 to TRBJ2-7; 9 bases fit TRBD2. This CDR3 is 15 amino acids long. The germline V gene encodes CDR1 SGHAT and CDR2 FQNNGV. After removal of 5 bases from V and 4 bases from J, the junction contained 9 bases not matched to a gene. CDR3 DNA sequence: TGTGCCAGCAGCCCCCGGAAGCGGGAGGAGTACGAGCAGTACTTC. Translation gives CASSPRKREEYEQYF.

The V and J genes are TRBV5-6 and TRBJ1-1; 7 bases match TRBD1. Germline loops: CDR1 SGHDT, CDR2 YYEEEE. The length of the CDR3 is 14 residues. Trimming took 4 bases from V and 9 from J; bases not matched to a gene: 12. The DNA for the CDR3 is TGTGCCAGCAGCAAAGACAGGGCGAGAGGTCAAGCTTTCTTT. It is translated as CASSKDRARGQAFF.

The chain is built from TRBV28 and TRBJ2-4, with D perhaps TRBD2 (6 bases). Trimming removed 3 bases at V and 0 bases at J, with 15 bases between. The CDR3 extends over 17 amino acids. Germline CDR1 is MDHEN and CDR2 is SYDVKM. CDR3 residues: CASSFGRDSLAKNIQYF. DNA of the CDR3: TGTGCCAGCAGTTTCGGTAGGGACTCCTTAGCCAAAAACATTCAGTACTTC. The complete variable domain, with remaining parts taken from reference TRBV28 and TRBJ2-4, reads DVKVTQSSRYLVKRTGEKVFLECVQDMDHENMFWYRQDPGLGLRLIYFSYDVKMKEKGDIPEGYSVSREKKERFSLILESASTNQTSMYLCASSFGRDSLAKNIQYFGAGTRLSVL.

The gene calls are TRBV28 and TRBJ2-7, with D tentatively TRBD2 (6 bases). CDR1 and CDR2 (germline): MDHEN, SYDVKM. V was shortened by 5 bases and J by 6 bases, with 20 bases between the two germline ends. This CDR3 contains 15 residues. CDR3 in amino acids: CASSDRRGGQGEQYF. CDR3 DNA: TGTGCCAGCAGTGACCGGCGGGGCGGTCAAGGCGAGCAGTACTTC. The variable domain in full, with the rest retrieved from reference TRBV28 and TRBJ2-7, is DVKVTQSSRYLVKRTGEKVFLECVQDMDHENMFWYRQDPGLGLRLIYFSYDVKMKEKGDIPEGYSVSREKKERFSLILESASTNQTSMYLCASSDRRGGQGEQYFGPGTRLTVT.

This clone has just one count. V and J are TRBV5-4 and TRBJ2-1; D call uncertain. CDR1 and CDR2 (germline): SGHNT, YYREEE (reference sequence). This CDR3 comprises 15 residues. The ends were cut back, 6 bases at V and 2 bases at J, with 15 bases in the middle. CDR3 bases: TGTGCCAGCACCGACAAAGAATTAGCCTACAATGAGCAGTTCTTC. Translating gives CASTDKELAYNEQFF.

The chain joins TRBV28 to TRBJ2-1; no definite D call. The ends were cut back, 2 bases at V and 16 bases at J, with 12 bases in the middle. The length of the CDR3 is 11 residues. Germline V gene lookup returns CDR1 MDHEN and CDR2 SYDVKM. The CDR3 DNA sequence: TGTGCCAGCAGTTTAAGGAGTATAGTATTCTTC. It is translated as CASSLRSIVFF.

CDR3 coding DNA: TGTGCCAGCAGCTTAGCGGATACATCCTACGAGCAGTACTTC. The encoded protein is CASSLADTSYEQYF. This sequence joins TRBV6-5 and TRBJ2-7; the D gene is possibly TRBD2 (6 bases). The CDR3 runs to 14 residues. Germline V gene sequence: CDR1 MNHEY, CDR2 SVGAGI. V gave up 6 bases and J gave up 1 base, with 13 bases separating them.

This clone has a single count. The V call is TRBV5-6, the J call TRBJ1-2; D may be TRBD1 (5 bases). The CDR3 sequence is 17 residues long. The germline V gene encodes CDR1 SGHDT and CDR2 YYEEEE. Trimming pared 3 bases from V and 2 bases from J, leaving 20 bases between. The CDR3 loop is CASSWGRRLRGNYGYTF. The DNA of the CDR3 is TGTGCCAGCAGCTGGGGGAGGAGGCTGAGAGGGAACTATGGCTACACCTTC. Based on the CDR3 plus reference TRBV5-6 and TRBJ1-2, the full variable domain is DAGVTQSPTHLIKTRGQQVTLRCSPKSGHDTVSWYQQALGQGPQFIFQYYEEEERQRGNFPDRFSGHQFPNYSSELNVNALLLGDSALYLCASSWGRRLRGNYGYTFGSGTRLTVV.

The rearrangement joins TRBV11-2 to TRBJ1-2; 7 bases are a match to TRBD1. This CDR3 has 14 residues. CDR1 is SGHAT and CDR2 is FQNNGV in the germline V gene. J was trimmed by 7 bases and V by 7 bases; bases with no gene match: 12. This CDR3 reads CASTPSRGGGGYTF. In nucleotides, the CDR3 is TGTGCCAGCACTCCATCGAGAGGGGGCGGTGGCTACACCTTC.

The chain joins TRBV18 to TRBJ2-3, with 11 bases aligning to TRBD2. J was trimmed by 3 bases and V by 4 bases; bases with no gene match: 15. This CDR3 is built from 19 residues. Looked up from germline, CDR1 is KGHSH and CDR2 is LQKENI. CDR3 DNA: TGTGCCAGCTCACGGAACGGGATCGATAGCGGGAGGGGTACAGATACGCAGTATTTT. Its protein product is CASSRNGIDSGRGTDTQYF.

The chain combines TRBV19 with TRBJ1-5; D uncertain. This CDR3 has 15 amino acids. V gave up 4 bases and J gave up 0 bases, with 10 bases separating them. Germline assignment: CDR1 LNHDA and CDR2 SQIVND (reference sequence). CDR3 nucleotides: TGTGCCAGTAGTACCAGGCCCTATAGCAATCAGCCCCAGCATTTT. Translation: CASSTRPYSNQPQHF.

This CDR3 is CASSVGTGTGYTF. CDR3 nucleotides: TGCGCCAGCAGTGTGGGGACAGGGACCGGCTACACCTTC. The chain is built from TRBV10-1 and TRBJ1-2, with 9 bases identical to TRBD1. The V gene end was trimmed by 4 bases and the J gene end by 8 bases; junction bases not matched to a gene: 5. In germline, CDR1 is WNHNN, CDR2 SYGVQD (reference sequence). The CDR3 is 13 residues long.

The gene calls are TRBV18 and TRBJ2-1, with a weak D call TRBD2 (5 bases). V was trimmed by 3 bases and J by 2 bases, leaving 11 bases between them. Per germline, CDR1 KGHSH and CDR2 LQKENI. This CDR3 has 15 residues. CDR3 protein: CASSPGLATYNEQFF. CDR3 nucleotides: TGTGCCAGCTCACCTGGGCTAGCAACCTACAATGAGCAGTTCTTC.

V and J are TRBV7-6 and TRBJ1-4; no definite D call. The germline gives CDR1 SGHVS, CDR2 FNYEAQ. The CDR3 contains 15 residues. Trimming removed 6 bases at V and 5 bases at J, with 16 bases between. The DNA of the CDR3 is TGTGCCAGCAGTCACCTCGGGGAGATGAATGAAAAACTGTTTTTT. Translation gives CASSHLGEMNEKLFF.

The chain uses TRBV30 and TRBJ1-2; D might be TRBD1 (5 bases). Germline assignment: CDR1 GTSNPN and CDR2 SVGIG (reference sequence). V gave up 5 bases and J gave up 4 bases, with 14 bases separating them. The CDR3 runs to 13 residues. Here the CDR3 DNA reads TGTGCCTGGGATGGAAGGGGCTCCTATGGCTACACCTTC. It specifies CAWDGRGSYGYTF.

The chain links TRBV27 to TRBJ2-1; 14 bases are a match to TRBD2. V shed 3 bases and J 8 bases; nucleotides not matched to a gene: 12. This CDR3 spans 18 amino acids. CDR1 MNHEY and CDR2 SMNVEV come from the germline V gene (reference sequence). The CDR3 DNA sequence: TGTGCCAGCAGTTTCCCCGGGACTAGCGGGAGAGAGGATGATGAGCAGTTCTTC. Translated: CASSFPGTSGREDDEQFF.

V and J are TRBV4-2 and TRBJ2-7; no firm D call. Per germline, CDR1 LGHNA and CDR2 YNFKEQ. V dropped 0 bases and J dropped 2 bases, with 17 bases sitting between them. This CDR3 comprises 17 residues. The CDR3 DNA reads as TGTGCCAGCAGCCAAGATATTGTCCAACTCATCCCCTACGAGCAGTACTTC. Protein sequence: CASSQDIVQLIPYEQYF.